The 14 T cell receptor beta chains given below trace back to one sample, sequenced in a study of Graves' ophthalmopathy and Graves' hyperthyroidism. The authors amplified TCR beta CDR3 regions, and they did so from RNA transcripts for repertoire sequencing. Second-round multiplex PCR followed a first-round RT-PCR using HTBI primers. TCRdb re-called the multiplex PCR reads with MiXCR, one entry per CDR3 protein. Of fewer than 70,000 distinct CDR3 sequences in the sample, less than 55% were seen once. The sample was peripheral blood. The receptors here all came from an adult woman with Graves' ophthalmopathy.

This CDR3 reads CAISGGAYEKLFF. The CDR3 region has the DNA TGTGCCATCAGTGGGGGGGCATATGAAAAACTGTTTTTT. The V call is TRBV10-3, the J call TRBJ1-4; tentative D call: TRBD1 (6 bases). Trimming shortened V by 4 bases and J by 6 bases, and 9 bases separated the two germline ends. This CDR3 has 13 residues. Germline V CDR1 and CDR2: ENHRY, SYGVKD.

The genes are TRBV12-3 or TRBV12-4 and TRBJ2-3; either TRBD1 or TRBD2 may fit D (5 bases each). The CDR3 runs to 12 residues. The germline V and J ends were trimmed by 8 bases and 11 bases, with 17 bases remaining between them. The CDR3 sequence: CASRQGRDEQYF. The DNA of the CDR3 is TGTGCCAGCCGTCAGGGTCGGGATGAGCAGTATTTT.

V and J are TRBV7-3 and TRBJ2-7; TRBD1 matches 9 bases. CDR1 SGHTA and CDR2 FQGTGA come from the germline V gene. The junction had 7 bases not matched to a gene; V was cut back by 2 bases and J by 5 bases. This CDR3 has 15 residues. CDR3 DNA sequence: TGTGCCAGCAGCTTAGTCGGGACAGGGAACAACGAGCAGTACGTC. Translated: CASSLVGTGNNEQYV.

The chain uses TRBV28 and TRBJ1-5; 8 bases match TRBD1. Germline assignment: CDR1 MDHEN and CDR2 SYDVKM. This CDR3 has 16 amino acids. V dropped 6 bases and J dropped 3; count of bases not matched to a gene: 10. The CDR3 loop reads CASRTAGTGHNQPQHF. Here the CDR3 DNA reads TGTGCCAGCAGGACGGCCGGGACAGGACACAATCAGCCCCAGCATTTT.

V and J are TRBV24-1 and TRBJ1-5; 7 bases map to TRBD1. This CDR3 is built from 13 residues. The J segment lost 4 bases and the V segment lost 6 bases, leaving 2 bases of the junction unmatched. Germline V CDR1 and CDR2: KGHDR, SFDVKD. CDR3 region: CATSTGDNQPQHF. DNA of the CDR3: TGTGCCACCAGTACAGGGGATAATCAGCCCCAGCATTTT.

By its share, this clonotype is medium-sized. The chain links TRBV10-3 to TRBJ2-1; D gene uncertain. The V end lost 7 bases, the J end lost 8 bases, and 15 bases lay between the germline ends. Germline CDR1 reads ENHRY; CDR2 reads SYGVKD. The CDR3 length is 13 residues. The CDR3: CAIKVSSADEQFF. CDR3 sequence (DNA): TGTGCCATCAAAGTATCCAGCGCCGATGAGCAGTTCTTC.

This clonotype appeared many times. The chain links TRBV6-2 or TRBV6-3 to TRBJ2-7; D is ambiguous. Trimming removed 0 bases from V and 2 bases from J, with 5 bases in between. This CDR3 comprises 13 residues. Germline assignment: CDR1 MNHEY and CDR2 SVGEGT. CDR3 sequence: CASSYSGPYEQYF. CDR3 DNA sequence: TGTGCCAGCAGTTACTCGGGTCCCTACGAGCAGTACTTC.

This chain joins TRBV2 and TRBJ1-3, with a weak D call TRBD1 (6 bases). The CDR3 totals 15 residues. CDR1 is SNHLY, CDR2 FYNNEI, per germline. The ends were cut back, 6 bases at V and 6 bases at J, with 18 bases in the middle. CDR3 nucleotides: TGTGCCAGCAGAGTCCAAGGGGGGGGCGTAAACACCATATATTTT. Translating gives CASRVQGGGVNTIYF.

This clonotype was observed many times. The CDR3 here is CASSGLAGGADEQYF. The CDR3, as DNA: TGTGCCAGCAGTGGACTAGCGGGAGGGGCCGACGAGCAGTACTTC. The chain uses TRBV6-5 and TRBJ2-7, with 15 bases that match TRBD2. Trimming cost V 5 bases and J 5 bases; bases outside gene matches: 4. Per the germline V gene, CDR1 is MNHEY and CDR2 is SVGAGI. The CDR3 runs to 15 residues.

The chain is built from TRBV7-3 and TRBJ1-1; unclear D gene. In germline, CDR1 is SGHTA, CDR2 FQGTGA. The germline V and J ends were trimmed by 3 bases and 2 bases, with 4 bases remaining between them. There are 12 residues in the CDR3. The CDR3 loop reads CASSFLNTEAFF. The CDR3 region has the DNA TGTGCCAGCAGCTTCCTTAACACTGAAGCTTTCTTT.

This sequence joins TRBV2 and TRBJ1-3, with no clear D. CDR1 and CDR2 from the germline V gene are SNHLY and FYNNEI. This CDR3 has 18 residues. Trimming stripped 5 bases from V and 7 bases from J, with 27 bases between. Here the CDR3 reads CASSLGASGGTGENTIYF. DNA for the CDR3: TGTGCCAGCAGTCTCGGTGCTAGCGGTGGCACCGGGGAGAACACCATATATTTT.

This clonotype occurred many times. The chain uses TRBV4-2 and TRBJ2-7; D unclear. From germline, CDR1 is LGHNA and CDR2 YNFKEQ. Trimming stripped 0 bases from V and 1 base from J, with 19 bases between. The CDR3 consists of 18 residues. DNA of the CDR3: TGTGCCAGCAGCCAAGATTTATCCCTGGCAGGCTTATCCTACGAGCAGTACTTC. This encodes CASSQDLSLAGLSYEQYF.

A note on this clonotype: The CDR3 does not close with the conserved phenylalanine or tryptophan, likely indicating a read error. The limits of the CDR3 on the DNA are not certain, so only TCRdb's listed CDR3 is given. This chain connects TRBV20-1 to TRBJ2-7; no check of the table's D call, TRBD2, against the DNA was made. CDR1 is DFQATT and CDR2 is SNEGSKA in the germline V gene (reference sequence). The CDR3 is 10 residues long, counting both termini. The CDR3 spells CSARNFPGTS.

This clonotype was seen repeatedly, ten times or more. The V call is TRBV24-1, the J call TRBJ2-2, with D possibly TRBD2 on 6 matching bases. This CDR3 is built from 15 residues. V was shortened by 0 bases and J by 6 bases, with 10 bases between the two germline ends. Germline CDR1 is KGHDR and CDR2 is SFDVKD. CDR3 region: CATSDLRGVAGELFF. CDR3 DNA sequence: TGTGCCACCAGTGATTTGCGCGGGGTCGCCGGGGAGCTGTTTTTT.